This section outlines one T cell receptor beta chain sequence together with its context. These data belong to a study of blood T cells in healthy people across ages. Looked up from germline, CDR1 is SGHAT and CDR2 is FQNNGV. V lost 1 base, J lost 10 bases, and 18 bases lay in between. The CDR3 loop spans 15 amino acids. Researchers collected ten milliliters of peripheral blood from every single donor. Together with a sample-barcoded 5' primer, a J-beta primer mix was included in a second PCR lasting roughly 6 to 12 cycles. A single record per CDR3 protein comes from TCRdb applying MiXCR to the 5' RACE reads. The sample has approximately 780,000 distinct CDR3 sequences; more than 25% are singletons. This same sample was also taken into another study, of T cells of mothers and their children. That work contributes: Samples were provided by three healthy Caucasian mothers and their six children. Related mother-child pairs showed slightly, non-significantly higher overlap than unrelated pairs.

V usage is TRBV11-2 and J usage is TRBJ2-3; D may be TRBD1 (6 bases). The TCR was taken from a boy aged 5 to 17 in good health. Sequencing was done on a sample of blood. CDR3 sequence reads: CASSLGHEQGRAQYF. The CDR3 bases are TGTGCCAGCAGCTTAGGGCATGAACAGGGACGGGCGCAGTATTTT.